One T cell receptor beta chain is described in this entry. What it recognizes is unknown. The study treated chemo-refractory metastatic non-small-cell lung cancer patients with focal radiation plus ipilimumab CTLA-4 blockade. This entry is derived from a study of radiotherapy plus CTLA-4 blockade in lung cancer. Across the whole study: Disease control was seen in 30% to 35% of patients, objective responses in approximately 20%.

Study-level points and caveats: Blood saw expansion of tumor-derived TCR clones after radiotherapy plus ipilimumab. The authors reported that early blood T cell clone dynamics, with interferon-beta, best predicted response.

TCRdb keeps only in-frame clones here, not all; method: immunoSEQ multiplex PCR. The table shows about 110,000 clones, with more than 65% occurring only once. This sequence was found in a human donor with non-small cell lung cancer that progressed on radiotherapy plus ipilimumab. Some clones in this sample may be carry-over from other donors' samples. Here the sequenced sample was peripheral blood, taken from a patient treated with radiotherapy plus ipilimumab.

The CDR3 nucleotides read TGTGCCAGCAGCTTGGCGGGGGGCAACACTGAAGCTTTCTTT. This codes for CASSLAGGNTEAFF. The chain joins TRBV5-5 to TRBJ1-1, with D maybe TRBD1 (6 bases). Germline lookup yields CDR1 SGHKS and CDR2 YYEKEE (reference sequence). V dropped 0 bases and J dropped 2 bases, with 8 bases sitting between them. The CDR3 has 14 amino acids.